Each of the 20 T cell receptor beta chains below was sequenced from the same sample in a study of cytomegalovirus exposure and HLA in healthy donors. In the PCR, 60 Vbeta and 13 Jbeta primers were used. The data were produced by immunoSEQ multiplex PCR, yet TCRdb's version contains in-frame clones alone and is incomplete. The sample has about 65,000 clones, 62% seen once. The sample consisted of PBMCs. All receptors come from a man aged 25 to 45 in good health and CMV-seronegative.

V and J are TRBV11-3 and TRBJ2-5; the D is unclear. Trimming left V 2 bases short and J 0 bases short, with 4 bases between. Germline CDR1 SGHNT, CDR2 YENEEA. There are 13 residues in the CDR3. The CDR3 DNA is TGTGCCAGCAGCTTAAACTACCAAGAGACCCAGTACTTC. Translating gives CASSLNYQETQYF.

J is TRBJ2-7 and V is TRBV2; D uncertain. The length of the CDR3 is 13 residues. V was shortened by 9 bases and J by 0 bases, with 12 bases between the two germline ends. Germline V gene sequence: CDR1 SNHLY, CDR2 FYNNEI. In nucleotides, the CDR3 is TGTGCCAGGGGCACTCTGAGCTCCTACGAGCAGTACTTC. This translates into CARGTLSSYEQYF. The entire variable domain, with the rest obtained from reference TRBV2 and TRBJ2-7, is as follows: EPEVTQTPSHQVTQMGQEVILRCVPISNHLYFYWYRQILGQKVEFLVSFYNNEISEKSEIFDDQFSVERPDGSNFTLKIRSTKLEDSAMYFCARGTLSSYEQYFGPGTRLTVT.

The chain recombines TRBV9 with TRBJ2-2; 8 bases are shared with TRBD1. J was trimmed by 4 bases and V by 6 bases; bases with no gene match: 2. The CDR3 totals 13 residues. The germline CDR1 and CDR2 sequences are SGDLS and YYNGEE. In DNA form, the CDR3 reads TGTGCCAGCACCAGGGGGCTCACCGGGGAGCTGTTTTTT. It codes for CASTRGLTGELFF.

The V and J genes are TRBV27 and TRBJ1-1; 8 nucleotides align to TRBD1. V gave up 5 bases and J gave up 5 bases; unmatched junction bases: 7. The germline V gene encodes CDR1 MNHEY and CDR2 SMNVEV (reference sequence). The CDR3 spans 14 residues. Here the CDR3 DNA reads TGTGCCAGCAGTCTCCAGGGGGCGGAAACTGAAGCTTTCTTT. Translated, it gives CASSLQGAETEAFF.

The DNA for the CDR3 is TGTGCCAGCTCACCACAGGGGGCTGTTATCCAGTACTTC. Amino acids: CASSPQGAVIQYF. The gene calls are TRBV18 and TRBJ2-5, with TRBD1 matching over 7 bases. Unmatched junction bases numbered 6, after V lost 1 base and J lost 10 bases. The CDR3 covers 13 residues. Germline CDR1 KGHSH, CDR2 LQKENI.

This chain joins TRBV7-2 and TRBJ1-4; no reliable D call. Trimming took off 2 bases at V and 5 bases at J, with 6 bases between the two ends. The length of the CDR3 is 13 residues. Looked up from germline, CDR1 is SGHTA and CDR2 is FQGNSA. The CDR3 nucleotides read TGTGCCAGCAGCTTATACAACAATGAAAAACTGTTTTTT. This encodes CASSLYNNEKLFF.

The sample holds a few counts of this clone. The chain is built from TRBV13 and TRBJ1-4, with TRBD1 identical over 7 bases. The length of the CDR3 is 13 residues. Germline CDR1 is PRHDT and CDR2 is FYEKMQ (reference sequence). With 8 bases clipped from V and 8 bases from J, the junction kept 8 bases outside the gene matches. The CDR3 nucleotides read TGTGCCAGCGGCACAGGGGTTGGAGAAAAACTGTTTTTT. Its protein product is CASGTGVGEKLFF. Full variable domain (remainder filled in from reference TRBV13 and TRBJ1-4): AAGVIQSPRHLIKEKRETATLKCYPIPRHDTVYWYQQGPGQDPQFLISFYEKMQSDKGSIPDRFSAQQFSDYHSELNMSSLELGDSALYFCASGTGVGEKLFFGSGTQLSVL.

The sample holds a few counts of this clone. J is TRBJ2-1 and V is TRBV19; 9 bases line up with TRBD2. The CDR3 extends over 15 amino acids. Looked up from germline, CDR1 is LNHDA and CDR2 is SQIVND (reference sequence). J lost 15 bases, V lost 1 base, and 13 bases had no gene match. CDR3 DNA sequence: TGTGCCAGTAGTATAGTCGGGGGCGGGGGGGCCGATCGGTTCTTC. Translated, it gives CASSIVGGGGADRFF.

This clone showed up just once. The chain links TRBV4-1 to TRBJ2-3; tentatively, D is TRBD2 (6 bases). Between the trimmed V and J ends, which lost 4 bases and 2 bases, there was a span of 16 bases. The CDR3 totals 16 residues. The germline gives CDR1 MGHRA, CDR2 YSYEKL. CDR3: CASSPLGTSSTDTQYF. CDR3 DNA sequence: TGCGCCAGCAGCCCCTTGGGGACTTCCTCCACAGATACGCAGTATTTT.

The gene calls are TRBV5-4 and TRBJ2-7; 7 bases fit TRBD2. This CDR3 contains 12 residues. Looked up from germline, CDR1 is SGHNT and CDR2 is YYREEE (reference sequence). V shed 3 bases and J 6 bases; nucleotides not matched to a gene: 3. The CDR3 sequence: CASSWTRGEQYF. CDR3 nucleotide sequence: TGTGCCAGCAGCTGGACTAGAGGCGAGCAGTACTTC.

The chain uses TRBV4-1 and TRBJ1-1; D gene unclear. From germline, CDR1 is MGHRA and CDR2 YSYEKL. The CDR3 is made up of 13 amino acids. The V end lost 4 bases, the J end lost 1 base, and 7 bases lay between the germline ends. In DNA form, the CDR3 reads TGCGCCAGCAGCCCCCGGGAGAACACTGAAGCTTTCTTT. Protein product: CASSPRENTEAFF.

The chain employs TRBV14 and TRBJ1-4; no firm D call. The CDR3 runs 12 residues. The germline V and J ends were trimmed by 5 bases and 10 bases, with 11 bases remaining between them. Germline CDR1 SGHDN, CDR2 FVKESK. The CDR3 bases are TGTGCCAGCAGCGCAGTCAGGCGAAAACTGTTTTTT. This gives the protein CASSAVRRKLFF.

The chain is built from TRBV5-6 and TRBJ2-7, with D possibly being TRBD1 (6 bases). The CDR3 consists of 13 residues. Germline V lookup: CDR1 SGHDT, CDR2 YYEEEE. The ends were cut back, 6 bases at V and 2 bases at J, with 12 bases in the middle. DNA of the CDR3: TGTGCCAGCAACGAACAGGGTGCCTACGAGCAGTACTTC. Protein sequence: CASNEQGAYEQYF.

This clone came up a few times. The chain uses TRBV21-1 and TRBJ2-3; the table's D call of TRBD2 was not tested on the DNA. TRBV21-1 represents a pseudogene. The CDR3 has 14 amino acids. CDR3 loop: CASSKAEATDTQYF. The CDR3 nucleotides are TGTGCCAGCAGCAAAGCTGAGGCTACAGATACGCAGTATTTT.

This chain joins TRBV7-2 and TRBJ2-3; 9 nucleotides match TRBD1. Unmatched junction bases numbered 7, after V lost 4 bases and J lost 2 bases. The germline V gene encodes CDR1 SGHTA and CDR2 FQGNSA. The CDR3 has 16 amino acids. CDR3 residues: CASSYVGQGVTDTQYF. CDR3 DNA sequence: TGTGCCAGCAGCTACGTGGGACAGGGAGTCACAGATACGCAGTATTTT.

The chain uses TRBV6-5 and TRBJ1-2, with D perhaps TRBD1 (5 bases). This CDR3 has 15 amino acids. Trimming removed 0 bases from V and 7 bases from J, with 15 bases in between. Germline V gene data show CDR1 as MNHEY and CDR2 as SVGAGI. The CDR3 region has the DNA TGTGCCAGCAGTTACTCGAACAGGAAGCTCGGTGGCTACACCTTC. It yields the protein CASSYSNRKLGGYTF.

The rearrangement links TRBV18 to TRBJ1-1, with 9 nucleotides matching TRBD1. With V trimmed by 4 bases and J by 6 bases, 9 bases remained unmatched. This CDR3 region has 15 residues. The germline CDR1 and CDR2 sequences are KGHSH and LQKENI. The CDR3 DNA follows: TGTGCCAGCTCACTGCTCGGGACAGGGCCCTCTGAAGCTTTCTTT. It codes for CASSLLGTGPSEAFF.

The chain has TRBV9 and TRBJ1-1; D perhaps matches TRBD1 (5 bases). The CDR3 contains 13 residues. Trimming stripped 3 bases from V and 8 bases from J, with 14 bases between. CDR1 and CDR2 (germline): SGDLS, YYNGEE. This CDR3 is CASSASGAGEAFF. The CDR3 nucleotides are TGTGCCAGCAGCGCAAGCGGGGCAGGGGAAGCTTTCTTT.

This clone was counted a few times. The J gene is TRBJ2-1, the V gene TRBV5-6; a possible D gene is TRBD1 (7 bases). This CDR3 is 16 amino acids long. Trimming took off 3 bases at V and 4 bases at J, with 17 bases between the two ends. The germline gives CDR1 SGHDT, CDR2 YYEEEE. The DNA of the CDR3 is TGTGCCAGCAGCTCTATGACAGGGAGGCTTTACAATGAGCAGTTCTTC. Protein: CASSSMTGRLYNEQFF.

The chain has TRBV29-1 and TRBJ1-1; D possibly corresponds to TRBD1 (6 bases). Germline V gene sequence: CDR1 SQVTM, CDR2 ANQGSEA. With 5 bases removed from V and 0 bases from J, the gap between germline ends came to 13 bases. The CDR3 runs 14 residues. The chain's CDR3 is CSVPRQVMNTEAFF. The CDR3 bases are TGCAGCGTTCCAAGACAGGTAATGAACACTGAAGCTTTCTTT.